This T cell receptor beta chain stems from a study of T cells in localized non-small cell lung cancer. The CDR3 totals 16 residues. Data came from immunoSEQ multiplex PCR; TCRdb stores just in-frame clones and leaves some out. The repertoire holds 5,000 to 7,000 clones, with 25% to 30% as singletons. This clone was seen a few times. The sample was lung tumor tissue, taken before any cancer treatment. The V gene is TRBV12-2, the J gene TRBJ2-3; the D segment call TRBD1 is taken from the table without a DNA check. TRBV12-2 is listed as a pseudogene. This sequence was found in a female donor of 60 years or more with stage I lung adenocarcinoma. CDR3 coding DNA: TGTGCAAGTCGGATTAAGTGGGGGCCAAACACAGATACGCAGTATTTT. It is translated as CASRIKWGPNTDTQYF.